This record concerns one T cell receptor beta chain sequence. The sample comes from a study of T cells in Graves' hyperthyroidism and ophthalmopathy. Amplification targeted TCR beta CDR3 regions from RNA transcripts. With the HTBI primer set, the TCR CDR3 went through a first round of RT-PCR. One entry per CDR3 protein results from TCRdb running MiXCR on the multiplex PCR reads. The table includes 600,000 to 750,000 distinct CDR3 sequences, 15% to 20% detected once. The CDR3 contains 14 residues. In germline, CDR1 is LGHDT, CDR2 YNNKEL (reference sequence). V lost 10 bases to trimming and J lost 5 bases; unmatched junction nucleotides: 9.

The TCR originated in a man between 45 and 60 years old with Graves' hyperthyroidism. This rearrangement joins TRBV3-1 to TRBJ2-2, with 8 nucleotides matching TRBD1. Sequenced: blood. The CDR3 coding sequence is TGTGCCACCATCGGACAGGGCCCTACCGGGGAGCTGTTTTTT. As protein: CATIGQGPTGELFF.